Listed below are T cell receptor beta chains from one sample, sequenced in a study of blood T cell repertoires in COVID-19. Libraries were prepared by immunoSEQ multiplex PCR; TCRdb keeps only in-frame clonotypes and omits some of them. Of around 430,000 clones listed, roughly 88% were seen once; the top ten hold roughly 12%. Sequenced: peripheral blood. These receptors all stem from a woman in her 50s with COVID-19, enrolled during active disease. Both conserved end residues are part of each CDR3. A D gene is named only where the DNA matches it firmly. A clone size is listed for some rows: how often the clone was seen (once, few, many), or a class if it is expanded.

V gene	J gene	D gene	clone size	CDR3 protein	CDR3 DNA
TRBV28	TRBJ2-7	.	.	CASSRIPQAYEQYF	TGTGCCAGCAGTCGGATTCCACAGGCCTACGAGCAGTACTTC
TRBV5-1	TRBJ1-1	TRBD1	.	CASSLAGGFAEAFF	TGCGCCAGCAGCTTGGCAGGGGGTTTCGCTGAAGCTTTCTTT
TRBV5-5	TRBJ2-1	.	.	CASSLDGGTYNEQFF	TGTGCCAGCAGCTTGGATGGAGGCACCTACAATGAGCAGTTCTTC
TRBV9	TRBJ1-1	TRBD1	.	CASSVVDRGNTEAFF	TGTGCCAGCAGCGTAGTGGACAGGGGGAACACTGAAGCTTTCTTT
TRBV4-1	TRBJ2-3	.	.	CASSQEEVRETQYF	TGCGCCAGCAGCCAAGAGGAGGTTCGGGAAACGCAGTATTTT
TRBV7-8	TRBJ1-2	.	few	CASSLPGDGYTF	TGTGCCAGCAGCCTACCCGGGGATGGCTACACCTTC
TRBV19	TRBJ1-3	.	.	CASSIKPGQLSGNTIYF	TGTGCCAGTAGTATAAAGCCCGGACAGCTCTCTGGAAACACCATATATTTT
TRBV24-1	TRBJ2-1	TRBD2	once	CATSVQRGMGEQFF	TGTGCCACCAGTGTCCAGCGGGGGATGGGTGAGCAGTTCTTC
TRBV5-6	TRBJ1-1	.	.	CASSLPGSTEAFF	TGTGCCAGCAGCTTGCCAGGCAGCACTGAAGCTTTCTTT
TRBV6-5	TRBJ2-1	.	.	CASSPGRSSYNEQFF	TGTGCCAGCAGTCCGGGGAGGAGCTCCTACAATGAGCAGTTCTTC
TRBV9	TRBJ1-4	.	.	CASSVQGFKGEKLFF	TGTGCCAGCAGCGTACAGGGGTTTAAAGGGGAAAAACTGTTTTTT
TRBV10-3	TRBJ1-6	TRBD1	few	CAISESGQGSPLHF	TGTGCCATCAGTGAGTCGGGACAGGGTTCACCCCTCCACTTT
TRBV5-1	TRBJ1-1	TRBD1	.	CASSPWTGGGTEAFF	TGCGCCAGCAGCCCCTGGACAGGGGGCGGGACTGAAGCTTTCTTT
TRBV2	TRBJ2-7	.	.	CASSVGSEQYF	TGTGCCAGCAGTGTGGGGAGCGAGCAGTACTTC
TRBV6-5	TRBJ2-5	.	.	CASSYSRGARKETQYF	TGTGCCAGCAGTTACTCGCGCGGGGCGAGAAAAGAGACCCAGTACTTC
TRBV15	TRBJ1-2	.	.	CASSDTIYGYTF	TGTGCCAGTAGCGACACCATCTATGGCTACACCTTC
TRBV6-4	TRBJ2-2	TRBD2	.	CASSDSMGLETGELFF	TGTGCCAGCAGTGACTCGATGGGACTAGAGACCGGGGAGCTGTTTTTT
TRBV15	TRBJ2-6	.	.	CATSLDSSGANVLTF	TGTGCCACCAGCCTAGATTCTTCTGGGGCCAACGTCCTGACTTTC
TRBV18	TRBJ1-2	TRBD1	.	CASSRQGNYGYTF	TGTGCCAGCTCACGACAGGGGAACTATGGCTACACCTTC
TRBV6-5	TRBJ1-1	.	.	CASSSVIGLNTEAFF	TGTGCCAGCAGCTCAGTTATCGGGTTGAACACTGAAGCTTTCTTT
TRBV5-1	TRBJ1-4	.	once	CASSPVQGRSEKLFF	TGCGCCAGCAGCCCCGTACAGGGACGTAGTGAAAAACTGTTTTTT
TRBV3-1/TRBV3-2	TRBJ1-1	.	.	CASSQQGSNTEAFF	TGTGCCAGCAGCCAGCAGGGGTCGAACACTGAAGCTTTCTTT
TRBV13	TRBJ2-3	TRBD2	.	CASKIPGGEGAETQYF	TGTGCCAGCAAAATCCCCGGGGGGGAGGGAGCAGAAACGCAGTATTTT
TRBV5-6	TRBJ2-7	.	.	CASSSPTVSYEQYF	TGTGCCAGCAGCTCCCCGACAGTTTCCTACGAGCAGTACTTC
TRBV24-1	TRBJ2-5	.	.	CATSDYGQGGETQYF	TGTGCCACCAGTGATTATGGGCAGGGAGGAGAGACCCAGTACTTC
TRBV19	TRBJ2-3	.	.	CASSMSGTDTQYF	TGTGCCAGTAGTATGTCGGGCACAGATACGCAGTATTTT
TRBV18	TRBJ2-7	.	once	CASSPKQNYEQYF	TGTGCCAGCTCACCGAAACAGAACTACGAGCAGTACTTC